These 18 T cell receptor beta chains came from one sample sequenced in a study of blood T cell repertoires in COVID-19. Clones were sequenced by immunoSEQ multiplex PCR, and TCRdb holds only the in-frame ones, with some missing. The sample holds about 150,000 clones; around 73% are singletons and the top ten take roughly 5.6%. What was sequenced was PBMCs or T cells enriched from blood (not recorded which). Receptors originate from a woman aged 50 to 60 who had recovered from COVID-19.

V is TRBV4-2 and J is TRBJ2-3; TRBD1 matches at 10 bases. In germline, CDR1 is LGHNA, CDR2 YNFKEQ. This CDR3 has 14 residues. V was clipped by 6 bases and J by 2 bases; unmatched bases: 2. The CDR3 region has the DNA TGTGCCAGCAGGGACAGGGGGATCACAGATACGCAGTATTTT. Protein product: CASRDRGITDTQYF.

The chain is built from TRBV11-3 and TRBJ2-1; 8 bases match TRBD2. Germline V lookup: CDR1 SGHNT, CDR2 YENEEA. Unmatched junction bases numbered 15, after V lost 5 bases and J lost 9 bases. The CDR3 spans 16 residues. The CDR3 sequence is CASSEEWMAGGGEQFF. DNA for the CDR3: TGTGCCAGCAGCGAAGAATGGATGGCGGGGGGCGGTGAGCAGTTCTTC.

This sequence joins TRBV5-6 and TRBJ1-4, with a possible D match to TRBD1 (6 bases). Per germline, CDR1 SGHDT and CDR2 YYEEEE. The germline V and J ends were trimmed by 4 bases and 6 bases, with 10 bases remaining between them. CDR3 length: 13 amino acids. The CDR3 spells CASSTGQYEKLFF. CDR3 nucleotide sequence: TGTGCCAGCAGCACCGGACAGTATGAAAAACTGTTTTTT.

This clone was picked up a small number of times. This chain joins TRBV14 and TRBJ1-3; 8 bases fit TRBD1. CDR3 length: 17 amino acids. CDR1 SGHDN and CDR2 FVKESK come from the germline V gene. V dropped 6 bases and J dropped 3; count of bases not matched to a gene: 13. The CDR3 protein is CASRPAGQGTLGNTIYF. CDR3 sequence (DNA): TGTGCCAGCAGGCCGGCAGGACAGGGTACACTTGGAAACACCATATATTTT. The whole variable domain, remainder taken from reference TRBV14 and TRBJ1-3, is EAGVTQFPSHSVIEKGQTVTLRCDPISGHDNLYWYRRVMGKEIKFLLHFVKESKQDESGMPNNRFLAERTGGTYSTLKVQPAELEDSGVYFCASRPAGQGTLGNTIYFGEGSWLTVV.

The rearrangement uses TRBV5-1 and TRBJ2-3; D is perhaps TRBD2 (6 bases). Trimming pared 2 bases from V and 3 bases from J, leaving 19 bases between. The CDR3 is 17 residues long. Germline-derived CDR1 and CDR2 are SGHRS and YFSETQ. The CDR3 reads CASSLVVEGRGTDTQYF. The CDR3 coding sequence is TGCGCCAGCAGCTTAGTCGTGGAGGGCCGCGGGACAGATACGCAGTATTTT.

V is TRBV19 and J is TRBJ2-7; 9 bases agree with TRBD1. The junction had 4 bases not matched to a gene; V was cut back by 3 bases and J by 1 base. Per germline, CDR1 LNHDA and CDR2 SQIVND (reference sequence). There are 15 residues in the CDR3. The CDR3 nucleotides are TGTGCCAGTAGTATCGGGACAGGGAAGTCCTACGAGCAGTACTTC. Residues: CASSIGTGKSYEQYF. Full variable domain (remainder filled in from reference TRBV19 and TRBJ2-7): DGGITQSPKYLFRKEGQNVTLSCEQNLNHDAMYWYRQDPGQGLRLIYYSQIVNDFQKGDIAEGYSVSREKKESFPLTVTSAQKNPTAFYLCASSIGTGKSYEQYFGPGTRLTVT.

CDR3: CASSTGQHNEQFF. In nucleotides, the CDR3 is TGTGCCAGCAGCACGGGACAGCACAATGAGCAGTTCTTC. The chain employs TRBV5-4 and TRBJ2-1, with TRBD1 identical over 7 bases. CDR1 is SGHNT and CDR2 is YYREEE in the germline V gene (reference sequence). The CDR3 totals 13 residues. The ends lost 4 bases at V and 5 bases at J; junction bases unmatched: 3.

The rearrangement joins TRBV5-1 to TRBJ1-6; 8 nucleotides line up with TRBD1. Losses at the gene ends were 0 bases for V and 6 bases for J; bases not matched to a gene: 5. The CDR3 totals 16 residues. The germline CDR1 and CDR2 sequences are SGHRS and YFSETQ. CDR3 region: CASSLVQGAGNSPLHF. CDR3 DNA: TGCGCCAGCAGCTTGGTGCAGGGGGCAGGTAATTCACCCCTCCACTTT.

This clone was counted a single time. The rearrangement uses TRBV7-2 and TRBJ2-5; 10 nucleotides line up with TRBD2. Trimming at V came to 5 bases and at J to 5 bases, leaving 11 bases not matched to a gene. This CDR3 is 16 amino acids long. Germline V lookup: CDR1 SGHTA, CDR2 FQGNSA. For the CDR3, the DNA is TGTGCCAGCAGCCTATCAGCGGGGGGGCTTTTGGAGACCCAGTACTTC. Its translation: CASSLSAGGLLETQYF.

This chain links TRBV19 with TRBJ1-2, with a weak D call TRBD1 (5 bases). Germline loops: CDR1 LNHDA, CDR2 SQIVND (reference sequence). V was pared by 2 bases and J by 5 bases, with 6 bases between. This CDR3 is built from 12 residues. The DNA of the CDR3 is TGTGCCAGTAGTATAAGACAGTATGGCTACACCTTC. It translates to CASSIRQYGYTF.

The chain recombines TRBV6-2 or TRBV6-3 with TRBJ2-3; D perhaps matches TRBD1 (6 bases). CDR1 is MNHEY, CDR2 SVGEGT, per germline. Trimming took 6 bases from V and 1 from J, leaving 14 bases between them. The CDR3 runs to 15 residues. The CDR3 DNA sequence: TGTGCCAGCAGCAGACTCAGGGGTGGCACAGATACGCAGTATTTT. Amino acids: CASSRLRGGTDTQYF.

V is TRBV2 and J is TRBJ1-6; the match to TRBD1 covers 7 bases. The CDR3 contains 13 residues. The V gene's germline CDR1 is SNHLY and CDR2 FYNNEI. V trimming: 7 bases; J trimming: 5 bases; junction bases outside the gene matches: 2. The CDR3 coding sequence is TGTGCCAGCATGGGACAGAATAATTCACCCCTCCACTTT. This gives the protein CASMGQNNSPLHF.

The chain couples TRBV19 to TRBJ1-1, with 8 bases lining up with TRBD1. Trimming cost V 8 bases and J 4 bases; bases outside gene matches: 3. CDR1 is LNHDA, CDR2 SQIVND, per germline (reference sequence). There are 12 residues in the CDR3. The DNA for the CDR3 is TGTGCCAGTGCAGACAGGGGCACTGAAGCTTTCTTT. Its translation is CASADRGTEAFF.

This clone is a singleton in its sample. The chain combines TRBV28 with TRBJ1-4, with 10 bases matching TRBD1. Looked up from germline, CDR1 is MDHEN and CDR2 is SYDVKM. V shed 6 bases and J 6 bases; nucleotides not matched to a gene: 7. The CDR3 consists of 15 residues. The CDR3 DNA follows: TGTGCCAGCAGCGCCCCGGGACAGGGGCATGAAAAACTGTTTTTT. Translated: CASSAPGQGHEKLFF.

The J gene is TRBJ2-1, the V gene TRBV7-9; 8 nucleotides line up with TRBD1. Germline V gene sequence: CDR1 SEHNR, CDR2 FQNEAQ (reference sequence). The CDR3 is 15 amino acids. The V segment lost 5 bases and the J segment 8 bases; nucleotides outside the gene matches: 11. The CDR3 is CASSPARDRSDEQFF. The CDR3 coding sequence is TGTGCCAGCAGCCCAGCCCGGGACAGGTCGGATGAGCAGTTCTTC.

The CDR3 region has the DNA TGTGCCAGCAGCCGAGCCCCCCCCGCCGACAATGAGCAGTTCTTC. Protein: CASSRAPPADNEQFF. The chain joins TRBV2 to TRBJ2-1; D remains unclear. Trimming took off 6 bases at V and 5 bases at J, with 17 bases between the two ends. Per the germline V gene, CDR1 is SNHLY and CDR2 is FYNNEI. The CDR3 is 15 amino acids.

V usage is TRBV6-5 and J usage is TRBJ2-7, with D possibly TRBD2 on 6 matching bases. The length of the CDR3 is 15 residues. Between the trimmed V and J ends, which lost 5 bases and 0 bases, there was a span of 14 bases. Germline V gene lookup returns CDR1 MNHEY and CDR2 SVGAGI. The CDR3 loop reads CASSNRGTISYEQYF. CDR3 DNA sequence: TGTGCCAGCAGTAACCGGGGGACCATCTCCTACGAGCAGTACTTC.

V and J are TRBV4-2 and TRBJ2-1; tentatively, D is TRBD2 (6 bases). V was shortened by 0 bases and J by 6 bases, with 15 bases between the two germline ends. The CDR3 is 16 residues long. Per germline, CDR1 LGHNA and CDR2 YNFKEQ. CDR3 loop: CASSQEVRVGGNEQFF. CDR3 bases: TGTGCCAGCAGCCAAGAGGTCCGAGTCGGGGGCAATGAGCAGTTCTTC.